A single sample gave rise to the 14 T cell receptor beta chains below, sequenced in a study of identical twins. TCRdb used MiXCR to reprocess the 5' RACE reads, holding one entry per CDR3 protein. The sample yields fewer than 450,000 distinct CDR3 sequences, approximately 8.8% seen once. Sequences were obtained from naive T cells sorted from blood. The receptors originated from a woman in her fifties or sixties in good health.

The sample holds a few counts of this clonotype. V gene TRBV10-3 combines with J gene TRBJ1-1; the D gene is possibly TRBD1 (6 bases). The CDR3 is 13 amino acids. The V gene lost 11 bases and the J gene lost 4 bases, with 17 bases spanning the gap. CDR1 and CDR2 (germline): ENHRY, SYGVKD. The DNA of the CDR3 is TGTGCCTCCCGGGGGGCGCCCCGCACTGAAGCTTTCTTT. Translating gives CASRGAPRTEAFF.

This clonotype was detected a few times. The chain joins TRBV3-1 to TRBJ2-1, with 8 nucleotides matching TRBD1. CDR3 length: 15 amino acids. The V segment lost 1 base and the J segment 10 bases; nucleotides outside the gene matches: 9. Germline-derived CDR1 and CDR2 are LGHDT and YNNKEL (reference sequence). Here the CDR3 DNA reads TGTGCCAGCAGCCAAGGCGACAGGGGATCCAGGGAGCAGTTCTTC. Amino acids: CASSQGDRGSREQFF.

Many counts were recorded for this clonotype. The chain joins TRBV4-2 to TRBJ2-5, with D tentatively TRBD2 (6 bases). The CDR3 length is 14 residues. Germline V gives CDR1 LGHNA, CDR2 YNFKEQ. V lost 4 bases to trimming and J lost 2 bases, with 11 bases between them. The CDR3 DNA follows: TGTGCCAGCAGCCCAGGGAGGTTACAAGAGACCCAGTACTTC. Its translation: CASSPGRLQETQYF.

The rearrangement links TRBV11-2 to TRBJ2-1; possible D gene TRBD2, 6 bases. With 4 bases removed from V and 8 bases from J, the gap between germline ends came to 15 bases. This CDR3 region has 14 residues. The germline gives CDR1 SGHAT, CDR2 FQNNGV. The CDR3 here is CASSSPRGGHEQFF. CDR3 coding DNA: TGTGCCAGCAGCTCGCCCCGAGGAGGGCATGAGCAGTTCTTC.

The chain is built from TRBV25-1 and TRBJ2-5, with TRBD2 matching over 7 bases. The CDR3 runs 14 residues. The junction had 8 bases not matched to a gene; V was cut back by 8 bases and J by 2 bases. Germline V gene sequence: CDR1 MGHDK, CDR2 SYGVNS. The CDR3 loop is CASGGTTIQETQYF. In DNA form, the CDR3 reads TGTGCCAGCGGGGGGACTACAATACAAGAGACCCAGTACTTC.

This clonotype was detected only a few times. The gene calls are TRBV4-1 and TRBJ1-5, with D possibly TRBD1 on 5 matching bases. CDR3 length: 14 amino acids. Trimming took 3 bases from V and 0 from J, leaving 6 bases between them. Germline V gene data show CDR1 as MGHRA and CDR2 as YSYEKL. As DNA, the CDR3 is TGCGCCAGCAGCCATCAGGGTAGCAATCAGCCCCAGCATTTT. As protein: CASSHQGSNQPQHF.

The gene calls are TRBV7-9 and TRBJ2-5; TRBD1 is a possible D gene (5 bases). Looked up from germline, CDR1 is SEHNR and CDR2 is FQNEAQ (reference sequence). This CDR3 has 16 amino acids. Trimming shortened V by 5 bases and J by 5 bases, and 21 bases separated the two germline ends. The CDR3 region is CASSPPDTPLGETQYF. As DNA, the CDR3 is TGTGCCAGCAGCCCCCCGGACACTCCCCTGGGCGAGACCCAGTACTTC.

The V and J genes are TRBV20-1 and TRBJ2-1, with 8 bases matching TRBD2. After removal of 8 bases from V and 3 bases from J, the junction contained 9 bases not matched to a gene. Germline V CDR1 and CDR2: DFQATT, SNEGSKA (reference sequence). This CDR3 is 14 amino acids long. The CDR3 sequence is CSSTAGAVYNEQFF. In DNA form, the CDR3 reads TGCAGTTCAACAGCGGGAGCAGTCTACAATGAGCAGTTCTTC.

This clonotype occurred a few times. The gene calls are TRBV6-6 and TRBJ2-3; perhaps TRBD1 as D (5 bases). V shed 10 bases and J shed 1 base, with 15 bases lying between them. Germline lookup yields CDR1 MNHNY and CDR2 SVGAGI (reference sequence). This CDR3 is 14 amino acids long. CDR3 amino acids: CATLDSRGTDTQYF. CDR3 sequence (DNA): TGTGCCACCCTCGATTCCAGGGGCACAGATACGCAGTATTTT.

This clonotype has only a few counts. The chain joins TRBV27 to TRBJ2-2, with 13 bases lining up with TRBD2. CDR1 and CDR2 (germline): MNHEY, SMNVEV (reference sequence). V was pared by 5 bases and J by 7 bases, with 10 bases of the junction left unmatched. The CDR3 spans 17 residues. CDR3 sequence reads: CASSPPLAGGPNGELFF. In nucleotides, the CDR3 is TGTGCCAGCAGTCCCCCACTAGCGGGAGGGCCAAACGGGGAGCTGTTTTTT.

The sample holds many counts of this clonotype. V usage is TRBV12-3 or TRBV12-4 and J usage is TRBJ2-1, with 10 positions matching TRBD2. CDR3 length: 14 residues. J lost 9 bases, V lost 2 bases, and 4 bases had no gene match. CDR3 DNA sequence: TGTGCCAGCAGTTTACTAGCGGGGGTGGGTGAGCAGTTCTTC. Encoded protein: CASSLLAGVGEQFF.

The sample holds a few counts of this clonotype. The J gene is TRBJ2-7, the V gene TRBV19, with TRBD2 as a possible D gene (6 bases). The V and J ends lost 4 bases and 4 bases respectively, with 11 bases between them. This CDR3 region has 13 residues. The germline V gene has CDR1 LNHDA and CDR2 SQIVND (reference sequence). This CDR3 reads CASSSGIRYEQYF. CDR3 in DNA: TGTGCCAGTAGTAGCGGGATCCGATACGAGCAGTACTTC.

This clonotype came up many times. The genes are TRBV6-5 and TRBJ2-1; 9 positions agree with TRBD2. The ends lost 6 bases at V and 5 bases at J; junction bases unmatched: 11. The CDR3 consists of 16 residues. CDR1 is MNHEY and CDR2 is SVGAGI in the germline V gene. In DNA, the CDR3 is TGTGCCAGCAGCCCGAGCGGGAGGCCTATAAACAATGAGCAGTTCTTC. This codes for CASSPSGRPINNEQFF.

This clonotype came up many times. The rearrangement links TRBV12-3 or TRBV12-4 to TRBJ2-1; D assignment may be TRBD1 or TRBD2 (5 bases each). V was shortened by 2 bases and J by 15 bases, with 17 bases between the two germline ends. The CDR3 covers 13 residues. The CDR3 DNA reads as TGTGCCAGCAGTTTAACTGGGGCGGGTCGGCGGTTCTTC. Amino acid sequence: CASSLTGAGRRFF.